This T cell receptor beta chain was sequenced during a study of Tregs in tolerant kidney transplant recipients. Regarding the study as a whole: The most relevant donor-specific Treg TCRbeta repertoire apparently came from expansion with activated donor B cells. Changing PCR primers prevented nucleotide comparison between some patients' samples.

As for this clone: The antigen is not known.

Germline V gene data show CDR1 as SSHAT and CDR2 as FNYEAQ (reference sequence). The junction had 17 bases not matched to a gene; V was cut back by 1 base and J by 5 bases. The CDR3 sequence is 20 residues long. CD4+CD25+CD127- Tregs, CD4+CD25- non-Tregs, CD4 and CD8 cells were sorted. Sequenced by immunoSEQ multiplex PCR; TCRdb stores in-frame clones only, minus some. The table lists over 85,000 clones, under 95% of them singletons. The source is a human donor who received a combined kidney and bone marrow transplant. The rearrangement links TRBV7-7 to TRBJ2-1; 10 nucleotides line up with TRBD2. The sequences come from CD4+ T cells from blood, collected before the transplant. The CDR3 DNA sequence: TGTGCCAGCAGCTTAGAGGCTAGCGGGGGATCCTTGCTAGCCAACAATGAGCAGTTCTTC. Translating gives CASSLEASGGSLLANNEQFF.